A single sample is the source of the 15 T cell receptor beta chains below, sequenced in a study of response to subunit inactivated influenza vaccine. TCRdb passed the RT-PCR reads through MiXCR, listing each CDR3 protein once. The data contain around 790,000 distinct CDR3 sequences, around 20% of them singletons. This specimen was PBMCs from blood, taken roughly 5 days after vaccination. These receptors were taken from a man aged 45-65 years who received an inactivated influenza vaccine.

This chain joins TRBV29-1 and TRBJ1-2, with TRBD1 as a possible D gene (6 bases). Germline CDR1 is SQVTM and CDR2 is ANQGSEA. The CDR3 is made up of 13 amino acids. V lost 5 bases and J 0 bases, leaving 10 bases between the germline ends. The CDR3 sequence is CSVRTASNYGYTF. The CDR3 nucleotides read TGCAGCGTTAGGACAGCCTCTAACTATGGCTACACCTTC.

The rearrangement joins TRBV5-1 to TRBJ1-1; perhaps TRBD1 as D (5 bases). Germline loops: CDR1 SGHRS, CDR2 YFSETQ. V shed 0 bases and J shed 5 bases, with 8 bases lying between them. The CDR3 length is 13 residues. CDR3 in DNA: TGCGCCAGCAGCTTGGCGGGGGAAACTGAAGCTTTCTTT. Protein: CASSLAGETEAFF.

The gene calls are TRBV7-2 and TRBJ2-7, with unresolved D. Trimming pared 5 bases from V and 3 bases from J, leaving 14 bases between. The CDR3 covers 14 residues. Germline CDR1 is SGHTA and CDR2 is FQGNSA. CDR3 loop: CASSQSRVRYEQYF. In DNA, the CDR3 is TGTGCCAGCAGCCAATCCCGGGTTCGCTACGAGCAGTACTTC.

This clonotype was counted ten times or more. The V call is TRBV24-1, the J call TRBJ2-5, with TRBD1 matching 7 bases. The CDR3 runs to 16 residues. Germline V gene sequence: CDR1 KGHDR, CDR2 SFDVKD. The V gene end was trimmed by 3 bases and the J gene end by 2 bases; junction bases not matched to a gene: 8. CDR3 in amino acids: CATSDPGQDLQETQYF. The CDR3, as DNA: TGTGCCACCAGTGATCCCGGACAGGACCTGCAAGAGACCCAGTACTTC.

CDR3 amino acids: CASSHWGQETQYF. The CDR3 DNA is TGCGCCAGTTCCCACTGGGGACAAGAGACCCAGTACTTC. J is TRBJ2-5 and V is TRBV5-1, with D unclear. The CDR3 covers 13 residues. From germline, CDR1 is SGHRS and CDR2 YFSETQ. V shed 8 bases and J shed 2 bases, with 13 bases lying between them.

This sequence joins TRBV11-2 and TRBJ2-2, with 11 bases lining up with TRBD1. Trimming took 5 bases from V and 5 from J; bases not matched to a gene: 10. CDR1 and CDR2 from the germline V gene are SGHAT and FQNNGV. The CDR3 spans 17 residues. The CDR3 loop reads CASSPLGTGGRTGELFF. The DNA for the CDR3 is TGTGCCAGCAGCCCCCTAGGGACAGGGGGTCGTACCGGGGAGCTGTTTTTT.

The chain uses TRBV15 and TRBJ2-7, with 8 bases lining up with TRBD1. V dropped 0 bases and J dropped 6; count of bases not matched to a gene: 10. The CDR3 has 16 amino acids. Germline values: CDR1 LNHNV, CDR2 YYDKDF (reference sequence). In DNA form, the CDR3 reads TGTGCCACCAGCAGAGATCCCTCGGGGACAGGAATCGAGCAGTACTTC. Its protein product is CATSRDPSGTGIEQYF.

This CDR3 reads CASSQDGSSYF. The CDR3 coding sequence is TGTGCCAGCAGCCAAGACGGGTCCTCATATTTT. The chain joins TRBV3-1 to TRBJ1-3; D ambiguous. The CDR3 runs to 11 residues. The V end was cut by 0 bases, the J end by 15 bases, with 9 bases between. CDR1 is LGHDT, CDR2 YNNKEL, per germline (reference sequence).

This clonotype was observed a handful of times. This chain's CDR3 is CASSPLGRDSLYF. In DNA, the CDR3 is TGTGCCAGCAGTCCATTGGGCCGGGACAGTCTGTACTTC. The rearrangement uses TRBV6-1 and TRBJ2-7; 7 bases are shared with TRBD1. V trimming: 5 bases; J trimming: 12 bases; junction bases outside the gene matches: 13. Germline lookup yields CDR1 MNHNS and CDR2 SASEGT. The length of the CDR3 is 13 residues.

A single count supports this clonotype. This chain links TRBV28 with TRBJ2-7; 9 bases map to TRBD1. CDR1 is MDHEN and CDR2 is SYDVKM in the germline V gene. V was pared by 6 bases and J by 6 bases, with 12 bases of the junction left unmatched. This CDR3 has 15 amino acids. CDR3 sequence: CASSRHGTGFAEQYF. The CDR3, as DNA: TGTGCCAGCAGCCGGCATGGGACAGGGTTTGCCGAGCAGTACTTC.

The chain recombines TRBV20-1 with TRBJ2-1, with TRBD2 as a possible D gene (6 bases). Looked up from germline, CDR1 is DFQATT and CDR2 is SNEGSKA (reference sequence). The CDR3 length is 15 residues. Trimming cost V 3 bases and J 5 bases, with 17 bases left between them. As DNA, the CDR3 is TGCAGTGCTAGGCCCCACACGGGACTTAACAATGAGCAGTTCTTC. It specifies CSARPHTGLNNEQFF.

The genes are TRBV30 and TRBJ2-1, with 7 nucleotides matching TRBD2. Germline V lookup: CDR1 GTSNPN, CDR2 SVGIG (reference sequence). With V trimmed by 4 bases and J by 6 bases, 9 bases remained unmatched. The CDR3 spans 14 residues. CDR3 protein: CAWISRAGTNEQFF. Here the CDR3 DNA reads TGTGCCTGGATATCTCGAGCGGGGACCAATGAGCAGTTCTTC.

This clonotype was picked up a small number of times. This chain joins TRBV28 and TRBJ2-7; no firm D call. The V gene's germline CDR1 is MDHEN and CDR2 SYDVKM. This CDR3 spans 14 amino acids. Deletions cut 2 bases from V and 0 bases from J, with 8 bases between. CDR3: CASSLVPDSYEQYF. CDR3 nucleotide sequence: TGTGCCAGCAGTTTAGTCCCAGACTCCTACGAGCAGTACTTC.

This clonotype came up many times. The rearrangement joins TRBV7-9 to TRBJ2-5, with 8 bases fitting TRBD1. CDR3 length: 13 amino acids. CDR1 is SEHNR, CDR2 FQNEAQ, per germline (reference sequence). The V segment lost 5 bases and the J segment 4 bases; nucleotides outside the gene matches: 3. The CDR3 region is CASSPRGPETQYF. The CDR3, as DNA: TGTGCCAGCAGCCCCAGGGGGCCAGAGACCCAGTACTTC.

This chain links TRBV2 with TRBJ2-7, with D tentatively TRBD1 (6 bases). This CDR3 has 14 amino acids. Germline CDR1 is SNHLY and CDR2 is FYNNEI. V was shortened by 6 bases and J by 4 bases, with 16 bases between the two germline ends. The CDR3 DNA reads TGTGCCAGCAGCTACAGGGAGTCTCTGTACGAGCAGTACTTC. Its protein is CASSYRESLYEQYF.